This note documents a single T cell receptor beta chain sequence. Its antigen is not known. The data belong to a study of T cell responses to AZD1222 COVID-19 vaccine. Study-level points and caveats: With two AZD1222 doses given, Spike-specific TCR breadth and depth both rose.

This CDR3 comprises 15 residues. Trimming removed 3 bases at V and 0 bases at J, with 9 bases between. The germline V gene has CDR1 GTSNPN and CDR2 SVGIG (reference sequence). TCRdb's table, derived via immunoSEQ multiplex PCR, lists solely in-frame clones and lacks some. The sample yields 110,000 to 150,000 clones, around 90% seen once. This chain links TRBV30 with TRBJ2-6, with a possible D match to TRBD1 (5 bases). This sample comprised peripheral blood, obtained on day 0 of AZD1222 vaccination. The source is an adult in good health. CDR3 residues: CAWRGLYSGANVLTF. The DNA for the CDR3 is TGTGCCTGGAGGGGGCTGTACTCTGGGGCCAACGTCCTGACTTTC.